This is a list of T cell receptor beta chains from one sample in a study of T cell repertoires in cytomegalovirus infection. TCRdb called the reads again in MiXCR, with one record for every CDR3 protein. This sample has a few hundred thousand distinct CDR3 sequences, with about a sixth found just once. Sequencing was done on a sample of PBMCs. The receptors stem from a human donor in good health (CMV status not recorded). Some clones in this sample may be carry-over from other donors' samples. CDR3s include the opening cysteine and the closing phenylalanine or tryptophan. D genes are given only for firm matches. Not every row has a clone size; where given, it reads once, few, many or a size class.

CDR3 length: 13; clone size: .; J gene: TRBJ1-5; V gene: TRBV6-6; D gene: .; CDR3 DNA: TGTGCCAGCAGTACACAGGCCAATCAGCCCCAGCATTTT; CDR3 protein: CASSTQANQPQHF
CDR3 length: 13; clone size: few; J gene: TRBJ2-7; V gene: TRBV28; D gene: .; CDR3 DNA: TGTGCCAGCAGGTCCCCGGGCCCCTACGAGCAGTACTTC; CDR3 protein: CASRSPGPYEQYF
CDR3 length: 13; clone size: .; J gene: TRBJ2-7; V gene: TRBV6-6; D gene: .; CDR3 DNA: TGTGCCAACATAGGAGACATATCTTACGAGCAGTACTTC; CDR3 protein: CANIGDISYEQYF
CDR3 length: 15; clone size: many; J gene: TRBJ1-4; V gene: TRBV7-9; D gene: .; CDR3 DNA: TGTGCCAGCAGCTCAGACAAGACCTATCAAGAAAAACTGTTTTTT; CDR3 protein: CASSSDKTYQEKLFF
CDR3 length: 16; clone size: .; J gene: TRBJ1-5; V gene: TRBV20-1; D gene: .; CDR3 DNA: TGCAGTGCCCCGGCACCGCTAACATATAGCAATCAGCCCCAGCATTTT; CDR3 protein: CSAPAPLTYSNQPQHF
CDR3 length: 15; clone size: few; J gene: TRBJ1-3; V gene: TRBV7-2; D gene: .; CDR3 DNA: TGTGCCAGCAGCTTAAGGGCATCGACAGGAAACACCATATATTTT; CDR3 protein: CASSLRASTGNTIYF
CDR3 length: 14; clone size: .; J gene: TRBJ2-5; V gene: TRBV29-1; D gene: TRBD2; CDR3 DNA: TGCAGCGTTCAAGCGGGAGGCGTCCAAGAGACCCAGTACTTC; CDR3 protein: CSVQAGGVQETQYF
CDR3 length: 12; clone size: many; J gene: TRBJ1-5; V gene: TRBV6-1; D gene: .; CDR3 DNA: TGTGCCAGCAGTGAACCGGCCCGGCCCCAGCATTTT; CDR3 protein: CASSEPARPQHF
CDR3 length: 13; clone size: few; J gene: TRBJ1-2; V gene: TRBV12-3/TRBV12-4; D gene: .; CDR3 DNA: TGTGCCAGCAGTTTAGTGTCTCATACGGGCTACACCTTC; CDR3 protein: CASSLVSHTGYTF
CDR3 length: 16; clone size: many; J gene: TRBJ2-3; V gene: TRBV7-8; D gene: .; CDR3 DNA: TGTGCCAGCAGCTTAGTTGGGGAACCCGGGACAGATACGCAGTATTTT; CDR3 protein: CASSLVGEPGTDTQYF
CDR3 length: 14; clone size: .; J gene: TRBJ1-2; V gene: TRBV2; D gene: .; CDR3 DNA: TGTGCCAGCAGTGAAGTGGACGGCCTATTTGGCTACACCTTC; CDR3 protein: CASSEVDGLFGYTF
CDR3 length: 15; clone size: many; J gene: TRBJ1-5; V gene: TRBV7-9; D gene: .; CDR3 DNA: TGTGCCAGCAGCTTAGATCTGGCCCTAAATCAGCCCCAGCATTTT; CDR3 protein: CASSLDLALNQPQHF
CDR3 length: 16; clone size: .; J gene: TRBJ2-2; V gene: TRBV11-2; D gene: TRBD1; CDR3 DNA: TGTGCCAGCAGCTTATCCGGACAGGGGGCCGGAGGGGAGCTGTTTTTT; CDR3 protein: CASSLSGQGAGGELFF
CDR3 length: 13; clone size: few; J gene: TRBJ2-7; V gene: TRBV4-2; D gene: .; CDR3 DNA: TGTGCCAGCAGCCAAGAACTGGGCTACGAGCAGTACTTC; CDR3 protein: CASSQELGYEQYF
CDR3 length: 14; clone size: .; J gene: TRBJ1-5; V gene: TRBV10-3; D gene: TRBD1; CDR3 DNA: TGTGCCATCAGCTATACAGGGGCGGATCAGCCCCAGCATTTT; CDR3 protein: CAISYTGADQPQHF
CDR3 length: 15; clone size: few; J gene: TRBJ1-4; V gene: TRBV27; D gene: .; CDR3 DNA: TGTGCCAGCAGTCCAAGGTGGGCCCGCTGGGAAAAACTGTTTTTT; CDR3 protein: CASSPRWARWEKLFF
CDR3 length: 14; clone size: few; J gene: TRBJ2-7; V gene: TRBV19; D gene: TRBD1; CDR3 DNA: TGTGCCAGTACCCCAAAGGGACAGCTCAGCGAGCAGTACTTC; CDR3 protein: CASTPKGQLSEQYF
CDR3 length: 16; clone size: many; J gene: TRBJ2-7; V gene: TRBV7-8; D gene: TRBD2; CDR3 DNA: TGTGCCAGCATCCTGGGGGCAGCGGGGGGGATCTACGAGCAGTACTTC; CDR3 protein: CASILGAAGGIYEQYF
CDR3 length: 15; clone size: .; J gene: TRBJ2-1; V gene: TRBV11-3; D gene: TRBD2; CDR3 DNA: TGTGCCAGCAGCGCAAGCGGGGAGGAGAACAATGAGCAGTTCTTC; CDR3 protein: CASSASGEENNEQFF
CDR3 length: 14; clone size: many; J gene: TRBJ1-5; V gene: TRBV7-8; D gene: .; CDR3 DNA: TGTGCCAGCAGCTTAGCGTCAGGGGAACAGCCCCAGCATTTT; CDR3 protein: CASSLASGEQPQHF
CDR3 length: 12; clone size: .; J gene: TRBJ2-3; V gene: TRBV2; D gene: .; CDR3 DNA: TGTGCCAGCACCCTGCGGGCAGATACGCAGTATTTT; CDR3 protein: CASTLRADTQYF
CDR3 length: 15; clone size: .; J gene: TRBJ2-3; V gene: TRBV29-1; D gene: .; CDR3 DNA: TGCAGCGTTGAAGATCCCACTAGCTATACAGATACGCAGTATTTT; CDR3 protein: CSVEDPTSYTDTQYF
CDR3 length: 16; clone size: many; J gene: TRBJ2-3; V gene: TRBV27; D gene: TRBD2; CDR3 DNA: TGTGCCAGCAGTTCACGGACTAGCGGGAGCCCAGATACGCAGTATTTT; CDR3 protein: CASSSRTSGSPDTQYF
CDR3 length: 15; clone size: many; J gene: TRBJ2-5; V gene: TRBV7-6; D gene: .; CDR3 DNA: TGTGCCAGCAGCCCATCCGGGACGGTTCAAGAGACCCAGTACTTC; CDR3 protein: CASSPSGTVQETQYF
CDR3 length: 12; clone size: .; J gene: TRBJ1-1; V gene: TRBV5-1; D gene: .; CDR3 DNA: TGCGCCAGCAGCTTTGGCGGGGCTGAAGCTTTCTTT; CDR3 protein: CASSFGGAEAFF
CDR3 length: 13; clone size: .; J gene: TRBJ1-2; V gene: TRBV2; D gene: .; CDR3 DNA: TGTGCCAGCACCATGGTCGAGGACTATGGCTACACCTTC; CDR3 protein: CASTMVEDYGYTF
CDR3 length: 16; clone size: few; J gene: TRBJ2-2; V gene: TRBV12-3/TRBV12-4; D gene: .; CDR3 DNA: TGTGCCAGCACCGACGACTTTCTTCTAGGGACCGGGGAGCTGTTTTTT; CDR3 protein: CASTDDFLLGTGELFF
CDR3 length: 15; clone size: many; J gene: TRBJ2-7; V gene: TRBV7-6; D gene: TRBD2; CDR3 DNA: TGTGCCAGCAGCATAGGGACTAGCGGTTCCTACGAGCAGTACTTC; CDR3 protein: CASSIGTSGSYEQYF
CDR3 length: 13; clone size: few; J gene: TRBJ1-5; V gene: TRBV19; D gene: .; CDR3 DNA: TGTGCCAGTCAATTCGGGTGGAACCAGCCCCAGCATTTT; CDR3 protein: CASQFGWNQPQHF
CDR3 length: 17; clone size: few; J gene: TRBJ2-1; V gene: TRBV4-2; D gene: TRBD2; CDR3 DNA: TGTGCCAGCAGCCAGTTCCTGAGCGGGGGGATCTACAATGAGCAGTTCTTC; CDR3 protein: CASSQFLSGGIYNEQFF
CDR3 length: 16; clone size: many; J gene: TRBJ2-7; V gene: TRBV7-2; D gene: TRBD1; CDR3 DNA: TGTGCCAGCAGCAGAGGTGATCACAGGGGGCTTTGGGAGCAGTACTTC; CDR3 protein: CASSRGDHRGLWEQYF
CDR3 length: 15; clone size: few; J gene: TRBJ1-1; V gene: TRBV7-6; D gene: TRBD1; CDR3 DNA: TGTGCCAGCAGCTTCGGGACAGTTATGAACACTGAAGCTTTCTTT; CDR3 protein: CASSFGTVMNTEAFF
CDR3 length: 16; clone size: few; J gene: TRBJ2-2; V gene: TRBV15; D gene: TRBD2; CDR3 DNA: TGTGCCACCAGCAGAGCGGGAGGGGTAGACACCGGGGAGCTGTTTTTT; CDR3 protein: CATSRAGGVDTGELFF
CDR3 length: 14; clone size: .; J gene: TRBJ1-2; V gene: TRBV18; D gene: TRBD1; CDR3 DNA: TGTGCCAGCTCACCCGAGGAGGGGGCCGATGGCTACACCTTC; CDR3 protein: CASSPEEGADGYTF
CDR3 length: 13; clone size: many; J gene: TRBJ2-7; V gene: TRBV7-9; D gene: .; CDR3 DNA: TGTGCCAGCAGTTCGGGAAACCCCTACGAGCAGTACTTC; CDR3 protein: CASSSGNPYEQYF
CDR3 length: 16; clone size: many; J gene: TRBJ2-5; V gene: TRBV7-2; D gene: .; CDR3 DNA: TGTGCCAGCAGCTTATTGAGGGCTAGCGTACAAGAGACCCAGTACTTC; CDR3 protein: CASSLLRASVQETQYF
CDR3 length: 14; clone size: .; J gene: TRBJ1-5; V gene: TRBV28; D gene: .; CDR3 DNA: TGTGCCAGCACCTTGGGGGGAAACAATCAGCCCCAGCATTTT; CDR3 protein: CASTLGGNNQPQHF
CDR3 length: 15; clone size: many; J gene: TRBJ2-7; V gene: TRBV7-2; D gene: .; CDR3 DNA: TGTGCCAGCAGCTTAAGTGGCTCGAGCTCCTACGAGCAGTACTTC; CDR3 protein: CASSLSGSSSYEQYF
CDR3 length: 14; clone size: .; J gene: TRBJ2-1; V gene: TRBV18; D gene: TRBD2; CDR3 DNA: TGTGCCAGCTCAAGCGGGAGGGCCTACAATGAGCAGTTCTTC; CDR3 protein: CASSSGRAYNEQFF
CDR3 length: 16; clone size: many; J gene: TRBJ2-1; V gene: TRBV6-2/TRBV6-3; D gene: .; CDR3 DNA: TGTGCCAGCAGATCCGTAGGGGGGCTTTCCTACAATGAGCAGTTCTTC; CDR3 protein: CASRSVGGLSYNEQFF
CDR3 length: 12; clone size: few; J gene: TRBJ2-4; V gene: TRBV2; D gene: TRBD1; CDR3 DNA: TGTGCCAGCAGTAGGACAGGAGGCATTCAGTACTTC; CDR3 protein: CASSRTGGIQYF
CDR3 length: 17; clone size: many; J gene: TRBJ2-1; V gene: TRBV7-8; D gene: .; CDR3 DNA: TGTGCCAGCAGCTTATCAGGGGGGGATTCCTACTACAATGAGCAGTTCTTC; CDR3 protein: CASSLSGGDSYYNEQFF
CDR3 length: 16; clone size: few; J gene: TRBJ1-5; V gene: TRBV5-1; D gene: .; CDR3 DNA: TGCGCCAGCAGCCCGACACCGCAGGGTATCAATCAGCCCCAGCATTTT; CDR3 protein: CASSPTPQGINQPQHF
CDR3 length: 13; clone size: many; J gene: TRBJ2-3; V gene: TRBV12-3/TRBV12-4; D gene: TRBD2; CDR3 DNA: TGTGCCGGGCAAGCGGGGGGCACAGATACGCAGTATTTT; CDR3 protein: CAGQAGGTDTQYF
CDR3 length: 18; clone size: .; J gene: TRBJ1-3; V gene: TRBV7-9; D gene: .; CDR3 DNA: TGTGCCAGCAGCTCCCGGCCTGGACAGATCCCCTCTGGAAACACCATATATTTT; CDR3 protein: CASSSRPGQIPSGNTIYF
CDR3 length: 15; clone size: few; J gene: TRBJ2-4; V gene: TRBV20-1; D gene: TRBD2; CDR3 DNA: TGCAGTGCTACAGATGGACTAGCGGGAGGAGACATTCAGTACTTC; CDR3 protein: CSATDGLAGGDIQYF